The T cell receptor (beta chain) under discussion was sequenced for a study of molecular identifiers for immune sequencing clone quantification. Overall study context: Replicates split RNA from about 20,000 or 100,000 naive CD8 cells five ways, and the researchers sequenced four portions.

This clonotype has ten or more counts. Antigen unknown. TCRdb reprocessed the PCR reads with MiXCR, giving one entry per CDR3 protein. The data hold around 320,000 distinct CDR3 sequences, with roughly a quarter observed a single time. Study outcomes and limitations: Clones above 20 RNA copies held over 97% of effector molecules, under 1% in naive cells.

V lost 5 bases to trimming and J lost 7 bases, with 5 bases between them. Germline CDR1 reads SGHAT; CDR2 reads FQNNGV. This CDR3 is 11 amino acids long. This chain joins TRBV11-2 and TRBJ2-2; D unresolved. This clonotype originated in a human donor in good health. Some libraries in this study had Jurkat cell RNA spiked in. What was sequenced was naive CD8+ T cells from blood, with Jurkat cell RNA spiked in. Indicated subset: FACS-sorted CD8+CD4-CCR7+CD45RA+ naive T cells. CDR3 sequence reads: CASSPYGELFF. In nucleotides, the CDR3 is TGTGCCAGCAGCCCCTACGGGGAGCTGTTTTTT.